A single count supports the clone carrying this T cell receptor beta chain. The data stem from a study of blood T cell repertoires in COVID-19. The data were produced by immunoSEQ multiplex PCR, yet TCRdb's version contains in-frame clones alone and is incomplete. Here the sample spans some 460,000 clones, about 85% being singletons. CDR3 length equals 15 residues. Germline V lookup: CDR1 WNHNN, CDR2 SYGVQD (reference sequence). V was cut by 2 bases and J by 4 bases, with 12 bases left in between. This clonotype originated in a woman between 18 and 30 years old with acute COVID-19. This sequence joins TRBV10-1 and TRBJ1-5, with D unresolved. The specimen sequenced was PBMCs or T cells enriched from blood (not recorded which). The CDR3 nucleotides are TGCGCCAGCAGTGAGCTGAATAGCCTTAATCAGCCCCAGCATTTT. Translating it yields CASSELNSLNQPQHF.